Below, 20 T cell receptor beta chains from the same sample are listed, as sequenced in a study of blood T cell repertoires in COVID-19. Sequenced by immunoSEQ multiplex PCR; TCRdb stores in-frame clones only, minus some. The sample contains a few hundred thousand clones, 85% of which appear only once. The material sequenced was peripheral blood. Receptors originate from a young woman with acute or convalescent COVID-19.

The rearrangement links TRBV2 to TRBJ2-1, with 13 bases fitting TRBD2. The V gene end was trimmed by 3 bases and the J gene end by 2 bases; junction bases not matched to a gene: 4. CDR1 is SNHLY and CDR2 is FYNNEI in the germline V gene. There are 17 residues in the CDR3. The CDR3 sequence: CASSDGLAGVAYNEQFF. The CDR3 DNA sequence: TGTGCCAGCAGTGACGGACTAGCGGGGGTTGCCTACAATGAGCAGTTCTTC.

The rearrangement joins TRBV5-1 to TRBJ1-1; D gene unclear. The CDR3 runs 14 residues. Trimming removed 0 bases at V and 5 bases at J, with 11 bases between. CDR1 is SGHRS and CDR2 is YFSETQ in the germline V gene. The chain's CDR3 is CASSLEVPGTEAFF. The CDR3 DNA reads TGCGCCAGCAGCTTGGAGGTACCGGGGACTGAAGCTTTCTTT.

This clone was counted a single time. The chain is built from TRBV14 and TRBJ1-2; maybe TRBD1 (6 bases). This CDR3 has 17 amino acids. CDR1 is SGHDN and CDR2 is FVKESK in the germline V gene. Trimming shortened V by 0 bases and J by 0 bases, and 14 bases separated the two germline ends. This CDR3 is CASSQEGGRRANYGYTF. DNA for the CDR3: TGTGCCAGCAGCCAAGAAGGGGGACGGCGAGCTAACTATGGCTACACCTTC.

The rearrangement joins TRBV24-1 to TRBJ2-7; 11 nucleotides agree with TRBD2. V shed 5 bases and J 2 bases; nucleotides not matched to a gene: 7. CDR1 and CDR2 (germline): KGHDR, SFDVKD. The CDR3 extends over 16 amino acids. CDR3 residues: CATSAIAGGPPYEQYF. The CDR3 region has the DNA TGTGCCACCAGTGCTATAGCGGGAGGGCCCCCCTACGAGCAGTACTTC.

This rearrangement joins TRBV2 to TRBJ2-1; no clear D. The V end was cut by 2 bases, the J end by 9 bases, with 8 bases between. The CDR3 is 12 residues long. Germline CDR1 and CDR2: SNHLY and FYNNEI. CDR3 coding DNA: TGTGCCAGCAGTGAATCGCAGTTTGAGCAGTTCTTC. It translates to CASSESQFEQFF. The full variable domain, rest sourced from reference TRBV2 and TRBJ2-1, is EPEVTQTPSHQVTQMGQEVILRCVPISNHLYFYWYRQILGQKVEFLVSFYNNEISEKSEIFDDQFSVERPDGSNFTLKIRSTKLEDSAMYFCASSESQFEQFFGPGTRLTVL.

CDR3 in amino acids: CASGTGMNTEAFF. Written as DNA, the CDR3 is TGTGCCAGCGGAACAGGAATGAACACTGAAGCTTTCTTT. This chain uses TRBV28 with TRBJ1-1, with D possibly matching TRBD1 (5 bases). Germline loops: CDR1 MDHEN, CDR2 SYDVKM. The CDR3 has 13 amino acids. The V end lost 8 bases, the J end lost 0 bases, and 10 bases lay between the germline ends.

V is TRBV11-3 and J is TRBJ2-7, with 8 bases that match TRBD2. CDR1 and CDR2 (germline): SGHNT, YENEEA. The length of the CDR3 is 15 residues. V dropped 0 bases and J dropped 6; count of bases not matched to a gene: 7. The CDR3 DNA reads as TGTGCCAGCAGCTTAGACCGGGAGGGCCCGGGCGAGCAGTACTTC. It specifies CASSLDREGPGEQYF.

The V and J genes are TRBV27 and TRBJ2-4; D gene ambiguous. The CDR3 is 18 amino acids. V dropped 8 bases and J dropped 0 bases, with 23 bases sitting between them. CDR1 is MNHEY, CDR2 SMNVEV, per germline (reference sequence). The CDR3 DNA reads TGTGCCAGCCAAAAATCCACCCCGCAGGCCCTAGCCAAAAACATTCAGTACTTC. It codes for CASQKSTPQALAKNIQYF.

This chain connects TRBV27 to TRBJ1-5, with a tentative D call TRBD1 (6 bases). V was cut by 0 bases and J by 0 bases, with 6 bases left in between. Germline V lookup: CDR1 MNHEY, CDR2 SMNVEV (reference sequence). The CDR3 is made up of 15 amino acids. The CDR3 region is CASSLSTGSNQPQHF. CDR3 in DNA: TGTGCCAGCAGTTTATCGACAGGTAGCAATCAGCCCCAGCATTTT.

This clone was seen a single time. Here the CDR3 DNA reads TGTGCCAGCAGCACCCGGACTAGCGGGAGGGGAACCGGGGAGCTGTTTTTT. It yields the protein CASSTRTSGRGTGELFF. The chain employs TRBV7-3 and TRBJ2-2; 15 nucleotides match TRBD2. Germline V gene lookup returns CDR1 SGHTA and CDR2 FQGTGA. The CDR3 loop spans 17 amino acids. Trimming at V came to 5 bases and at J to 5 bases, leaving 6 bases not matched to a gene.

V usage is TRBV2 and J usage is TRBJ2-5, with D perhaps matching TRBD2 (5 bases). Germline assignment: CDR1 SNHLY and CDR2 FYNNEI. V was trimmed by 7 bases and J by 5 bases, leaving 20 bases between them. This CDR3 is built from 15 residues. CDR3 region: CASNTGRLAPETQYF. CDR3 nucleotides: TGTGCCAGCAATACGGGCCGCCTAGCCCCGGAGACCCAGTACTTC. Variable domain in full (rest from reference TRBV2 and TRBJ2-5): EPEVTQTPSHQVTQMGQEVILRCVPISNHLYFYWYRQILGQKVEFLVSFYNNEISEKSEIFDDQFSVERPDGSNFTLKIRSTKLEDSAMYFCASNTGRLAPETQYFGPGTRLLVL.

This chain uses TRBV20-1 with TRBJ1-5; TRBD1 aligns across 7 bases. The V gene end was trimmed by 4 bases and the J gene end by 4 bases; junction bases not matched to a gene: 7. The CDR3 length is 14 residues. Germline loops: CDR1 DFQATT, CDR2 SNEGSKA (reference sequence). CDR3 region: CSANEGTENQPQHF. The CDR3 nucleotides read TGCAGTGCTAATGAAGGGACAGAGAATCAGCCCCAGCATTTT.

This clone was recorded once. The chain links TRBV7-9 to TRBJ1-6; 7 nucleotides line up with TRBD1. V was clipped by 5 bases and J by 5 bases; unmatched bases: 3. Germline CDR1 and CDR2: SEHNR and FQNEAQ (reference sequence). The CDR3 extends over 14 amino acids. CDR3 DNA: TGTGCCAGCAGCAGGGACAGTAATAATTCACCCCTCCACTTT. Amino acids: CASSRDSNNSPLHF.

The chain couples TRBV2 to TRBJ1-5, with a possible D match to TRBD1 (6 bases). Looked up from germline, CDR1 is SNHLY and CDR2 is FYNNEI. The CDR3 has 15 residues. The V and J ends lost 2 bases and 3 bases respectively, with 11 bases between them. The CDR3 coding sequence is TGTGCCAGCAGTGAATCGACAGGATACAATCAGCCCCAGCATTTT. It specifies CASSESTGYNQPQHF. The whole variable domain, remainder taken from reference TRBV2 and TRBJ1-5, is EPEVTQTPSHQVTQMGQEVILRCVPISNHLYFYWYRQILGQKVEFLVSFYNNEISEKSEIFDDQFSVERPDGSNFTLKIRSTKLEDSAMYFCASSESTGYNQPQHFGDGTRLSIL.

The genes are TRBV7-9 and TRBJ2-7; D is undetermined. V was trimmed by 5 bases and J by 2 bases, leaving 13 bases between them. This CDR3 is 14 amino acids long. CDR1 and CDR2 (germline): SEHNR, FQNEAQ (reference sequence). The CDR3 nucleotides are TGTGCCAGCAGCCCCCCCGTATTAACCTACGAGCAGTACTTC. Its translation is CASSPPVLTYEQYF.

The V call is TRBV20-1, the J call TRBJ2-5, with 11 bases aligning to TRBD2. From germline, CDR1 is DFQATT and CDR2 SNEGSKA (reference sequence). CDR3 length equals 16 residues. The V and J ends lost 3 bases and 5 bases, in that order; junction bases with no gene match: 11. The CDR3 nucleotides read TGCAGTGCTAGTGGGGTAGCGGGGGGGCGAATGGAGACCCAGTACTTC. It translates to CSASGVAGGRMETQYF.

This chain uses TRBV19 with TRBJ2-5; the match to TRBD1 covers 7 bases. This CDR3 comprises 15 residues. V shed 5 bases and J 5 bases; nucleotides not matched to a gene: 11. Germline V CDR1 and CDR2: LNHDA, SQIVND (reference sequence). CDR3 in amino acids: CASSFGGQTSETQYF. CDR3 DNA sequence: TGTGCCAGTAGTTTTGGGGGACAGACATCGGAGACCCAGTACTTC.

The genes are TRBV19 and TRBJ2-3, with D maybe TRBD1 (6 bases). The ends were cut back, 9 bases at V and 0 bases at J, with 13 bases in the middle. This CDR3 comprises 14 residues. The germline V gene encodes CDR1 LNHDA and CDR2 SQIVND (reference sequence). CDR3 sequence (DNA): TGTGCCAGCCGACCGGGACATAGCACAGATACGCAGTATTTT. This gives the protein CASRPGHSTDTQYF. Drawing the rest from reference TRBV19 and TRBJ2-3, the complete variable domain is DGGITQSPKYLFRKEGQNVTLSCEQNLNHDAMYWYRQDPGQGLRLIYYSQIVNDFQKGDIAEGYSVSREKKESFPLTVTSAQKNPTAFYLCASRPGHSTDTQYFGPGTRLTVL.

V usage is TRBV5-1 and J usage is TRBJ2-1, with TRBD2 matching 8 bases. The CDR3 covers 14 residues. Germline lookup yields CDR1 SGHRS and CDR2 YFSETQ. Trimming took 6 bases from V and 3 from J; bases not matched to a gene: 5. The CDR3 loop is CASTPGGSYNEQFF. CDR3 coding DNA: TGCGCCAGCACCCCGGGGGGGAGCTACAATGAGCAGTTCTTC.

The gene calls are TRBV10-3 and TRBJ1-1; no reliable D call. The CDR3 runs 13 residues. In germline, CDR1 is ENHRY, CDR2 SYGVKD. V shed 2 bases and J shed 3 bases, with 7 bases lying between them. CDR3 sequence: CAISEIPDTEAFF. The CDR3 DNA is TGTGCCATCAGTGAGATCCCCGACACTGAAGCTTTCTTT.